One sample yielded the 20 T cell receptor beta chains listed below, sequenced in a study of regulatory T cells in long-lasting Graves disease. The time point is: newly diagnosed GD, antithyroid drugs for less than 3 months. With RNA extracted from PBMCs as input, the TCR library was made. Library construction for TCR beta used iRepertoire HTBI primers and Arm-PCR of CDR3 regions. TCRdb fed the multiplex PCR reads into MiXCR, producing one record per CDR3 protein. This sample has approximately 470,000 distinct CDR3 sequences, with about a sixth found just once. This same sample was also taken into another study, of T cells in Graves' hyperthyroidism and ophthalmopathy.

The sample here was peripheral blood mononuclear cells (PBMCs), taken at new diagnosis, from a patient treated with antithyroid drugs. The receptors were sampled from a man in his forties with Graves disease.

The table lists this clonotype with many counts. CDR3 amino acids: CASTTDGLASSYEQYF. CDR3 in DNA: TGTGCCAGCACCACCGACGGACTAGCGAGCTCCTACGAGCAGTACTTC. The J gene is TRBJ2-7, the V gene TRBV28; 9 bases align to TRBD2. Trimming cost V 7 bases and J 0 bases; bases outside gene matches: 10. CDR3 size: 16 residues. Germline values: CDR1 MDHEN, CDR2 SYDVKM.

This clonotype appeared many times. The V and J genes are TRBV20-1 and TRBJ2-7, with D possibly being TRBD2 (6 bases). V lost 3 bases to trimming and J lost 6 bases, with 15 bases between them. In germline, CDR1 is DFQATT, CDR2 SNEGSKA (reference sequence). The CDR3 length is 13 residues. Written as DNA, the CDR3 is TGCAGTGCTAGTCGCCGGGCGGAGGGCGAGCAGTACTTC. Translating gives CSASRRAEGEQYF.

The chain recombines TRBV5-4 with TRBJ2-1, with 13 bases lining up with TRBD2. Trimming at V came to 0 bases and at J to 1 base, leaving 4 bases not matched to a gene. This CDR3 comprises 18 residues. Germline values: CDR1 SGHNT, CDR2 YYREEE (reference sequence). The chain's CDR3 is CASSLGTSGSRSYNEQFF. CDR3 in DNA: TGTGCCAGCAGCTTGGGGACTAGCGGGAGTAGATCCTACAATGAGCAGTTCTTC.

Regarding this clonotype: One end of the junction fails to match germline, which may point to a read error. V usage is TRBV7-7 and J usage is TRBJ1-5, with 8 bases that match TRBD1. The CDR3 consists of 17 residues. Germline V CDR1 and CDR2: SSHAT, FNYEAQ (reference sequence). CDR3 DNA: TGTGCTAGCAGCTTAGAGGGTGACAGGGGAAGCAATCAGCCCCAGCATTTT. Translating it yields CASSLEGDRGSNQPQHF. Full variable domain (missing parts from reference TRBV7-7 and TRBJ1-5): GAGVSQSPRYKVTKRGQDVTLRCDPISSHATLYWYQQALGQGPEFLTYFNYEAQPDKSGLPSDRFSAERPEGSISTLTIQRTEQRDSAMYRCASSLEGDRGSNQPQHFGDGTRLSIL.

This clonotype was detected only a few times. In DNA, the CDR3 is TGTGCCAGCAGACCCCCCACTAGAGTGTCCTACAATGAGCAGTTCTTC. It yields the protein CASRPPTRVSYNEQFF. V is TRBV28 and J is TRBJ2-1; TRBD2 is a possible D gene (5 bases). The CDR3 is made up of 16 amino acids. V lost 6 bases and J lost 1, with 16 bases in between. Germline values: CDR1 MDHEN, CDR2 SYDVKM.

This clonotype was counted ten times or more. The V and J genes are TRBV28 and TRBJ1-1, with a weak D call TRBD1 (5 bases). This CDR3 is 14 amino acids long. Between the trimmed V and J ends, which lost 2 bases and 11 bases, there was a span of 18 bases. CDR1 and CDR2 (germline): MDHEN, SYDVKM. The CDR3 nucleotides read TGTGCCAGCAGTTTAAGTGGAGGGGCCTCTTGGGCTTTCTTT. Translating gives CASSLSGGASWAFF.

In regard to this clonotype: At one end the junction does not follow the germline gene, possibly because of a read error. The chain has TRBV28 and TRBJ2-2, with TRBD1 matching over 8 bases. CDR3 length equals 15 residues. Looked up from germline, CDR1 is MDHEN and CDR2 is SYDVKM. CDR3 nucleotides: TGTGCGACTTCAGGGGGCGGTTTGAACACCAGGGAGCTGTTTTTT. Its translation: CATSGGGLNTRELFF.

This clonotype was counted ten times or more. The chain carries TRBV6-2 or TRBV6-3 and TRBJ2-1; no reliable D call. V dropped 8 bases and J dropped 9 bases, with 11 bases sitting between them. The CDR3 runs 11 residues. Looked up from germline, CDR1 is MNHEY and CDR2 is SVGEGT. In nucleotides, the CDR3 is TGTGCCAGCGGTCGAGTGGGTGAGCAGTTCTTC. Translated: CASGRVGEQFF.

In its sample, this clonotype was seen a few times. The chain employs TRBV14 and TRBJ2-2; D is perhaps TRBD1 (6 bases). The CDR3 runs to 13 residues. The V gene's germline CDR1 is SGHDN and CDR2 FVKESK. V was cut by 5 bases and J by 7 bases, with 11 bases left in between. CDR3 amino acids: CASSKARGGELFF. CDR3 coding DNA: TGTGCCAGCAGCAAGGCCAGGGGCGGGGAGCTGTTTTTT.

This clonotype was detected ten times or more. DNA for the CDR3: TGTGCCAGCAGCCCAACAGGGTTCAATGAGCAGTTCTTC. This gives the protein CASSPTGFNEQFF. This chain uses TRBV18 with TRBJ2-1; weak D call: TRBD1 (6 bases). CDR3 size: 13 residues. V lost 8 bases to trimming and J lost 6 bases, with 14 bases between them. Per germline, CDR1 KGHSH and CDR2 LQKENI.

This clonotype was seen more than once but under ten times. The rearrangement joins TRBV11-2 to TRBJ1-2, with D possibly being TRBD1 (6 bases). In germline, CDR1 is SGHAT, CDR2 FQNNGV. CDR3 length: 15 amino acids. Deletions cut 3 bases from V and 0 bases from J, with 11 bases between. CDR3 sequence: CASSFGTTANYGYTF. In DNA form, the CDR3 reads TGTGCCAGCAGCTTTGGGACAACAGCTAACTATGGCTACACCTTC.

This clonotype came up a few times. V gene TRBV20-1 combines with J gene TRBJ2-7; TRBD1 is a possible D gene (5 bases). Germline V lookup: CDR1 DFQATT, CDR2 SNEGSKA (reference sequence). The germline V and J ends were trimmed by 5 bases and 3 bases, with 8 bases remaining between them. The CDR3 contains 11 residues. The CDR3 spells CSAVTGYEQYF. In DNA form, the CDR3 reads TGCAGTGCTGTAACAGGCTACGAGCAGTACTTC.

The sample holds a few counts of this clonotype. Germline and junction disagree at one end, which may indicate a read error. The chain combines TRBV10-3 with TRBJ2-7; 8 positions match TRBD1. CDR1 ENHRY and CDR2 SYGVKD come from the germline V gene. CDR3 length equals 16 residues. Here the CDR3 reads CASSESVAGGGYEQYF. Written as DNA, the CDR3 is TGTGCCAGCAGTGAATCTGTTGCAGGGGGCGGGTACGAGCAGTACTTC.

This clonotype was found a few times. The rearrangement uses TRBV29-1 and TRBJ1-2, with 9 bases fitting TRBD1. The CDR3 consists of 13 residues. CDR1 is SQVTM, CDR2 ANQGSEA, per germline. With 3 bases clipped from V and 10 bases from J, the junction kept 9 bases outside the gene matches. CDR3 nucleotide sequence: TGCAGCGTTGATGGACAGGGGTTAGGGCCCTACACCTTC. It codes for CSVDGQGLGPYTF.

This clonotype has a count of ten or more. The rearrangement links TRBV2 to TRBJ2-3, with D tentatively TRBD1 (5 bases). V was trimmed by 9 bases and J by 2 bases, leaving 24 bases between them. Germline V CDR1 and CDR2: SNHLY, FYNNEI. The CDR3 extends over 17 amino acids. The DNA for the CDR3 is TGTGCCAGTACCCTCCACCCACAGGATTTACTCACAGATACGCAGTATTTT. Amino acids: CASTLHPQDLLTDTQYF.

There are many counts of this clonotype. The CDR3 coding sequence is TGTGCCAGCAGGCCCAGGTCGTACCAAGAGACCCAGTACTTC. Translating gives CASRPRSYQETQYF. The chain links TRBV2 to TRBJ2-5; no clear D gene. The CDR3 runs to 14 residues. Germline V gene lookup returns CDR1 SNHLY and CDR2 FYNNEI. V lost 6 bases to trimming and J lost 0 bases, with 11 bases between them.

The chain employs TRBV5-4 and TRBJ2-4; 12 positions match TRBD1. Trimming removed 3 bases from V and 8 bases from J; junction bases left unmatched: 3. CDR1 and CDR2 from the germline V gene are SGHNT and YYREEE (reference sequence). This CDR3 spans 14 amino acids. The CDR3 protein is CASSSRDRGHIQYF. DNA of the CDR3: TGTGCCAGCAGCTCGCGGGACAGGGGGCACATTCAGTACTTC.

This clonotype was observed a few times. V and J are TRBV12-3 or TRBV12-4 and TRBJ2-7; TRBD1 is a possible D gene (6 bases). This CDR3 is 15 amino acids long. Trimming took 3 bases from V and 2 from J, leaving 14 bases between them. The CDR3: CASSFYPDRAYEQYF. CDR3 sequence (DNA): TGTGCCAGCAGTTTTTACCCGGACAGAGCCTACGAGCAGTACTTC.

The chain employs TRBV20-1 and TRBJ1-5; D unresolved. V was shortened by 4 bases and J by 0 bases, with 7 bases between the two germline ends. This CDR3 spans 13 amino acids. CDR1 and CDR2 from the germline V gene are DFQATT and SNEGSKA (reference sequence). The CDR3 nucleotides are TGCAGTGCTAAAGGGAATAGCAATCAGCCCCAGCATTTT. Translated: CSAKGNSNQPQHF.

This clonotype showed up just a few times. The genes are TRBV29-1 and TRBJ1-1; D is uncertain. Germline V gene data show CDR1 as SQVTM and CDR2 as ANQGSEA. This CDR3 has 13 amino acids. V was pared by 0 bases and J by 7 bases, with 12 bases between. CDR3 sequence reads: CSVEEGVFHEAFF. The CDR3 region has the DNA TGCAGCGTTGAAGAGGGAGTGTTTCATGAAGCTTTCTTT.